This is a list of T cell receptor beta chains from one sample in a study of blood T cell repertoires in COVID-19. Profiling relied on immunoSEQ multiplex PCR, and the TCRdb table lists in-frame clones only, not all of them. The repertoire holds 200,000 to 250,000 clones, approximately 91% seen once, with roughly 19% in the top ten. The sequenced material came from peripheral blood. All receptors derive from a man in his forties or fifties with COVID-19, enrolled during active disease. Both conserved end residues are part of each CDR3. D genes are given only for firm matches. The size field is filled for only some rows; it gives once, few, many or a size class.

>TRBJ1-3|TRBV18|-|-|15
TGTGCCAGCTCACCCAGGGAAGGCTCTGGAAACACCATATATTTT
CASSPREGSGNTIYF
>TRBJ2-1|TRBV5-5|TRBD2|-|12
TGTGCCAGCAACGGGGGGACCTTTGCCTCGTTCTTC
CASNGGTFASFF
>TRBJ2-5|TRBV5-1|TRBD2|few|15
TGCGCCAGCACCGGACTAGCGGGGGGGCAGGAGACCCAGTACTTC
CASTGLAGGQETQYF
>TRBJ1-5|TRBV18|TRBD1|-|17
TGTGCCAGCTCACCACTCCTGTCGACAGGGGGGTATCAGCCCCAGCATTTT
CASSPLLSTGGYQPQHF
>TRBJ1-1|TRBV12-3/TRBV12-4|-|few|13
TGTGCCAGCAGCCCGAGCCCATACACTGAAGCTTTCTTT
CASSPSPYTEAFF
>TRBJ2-4|TRBV18|TRBD2|-|15
TGTGCCAGCTCATCTGGACTAGCGGGAGTTAACATTCAGTACTTC
CASSSGLAGVNIQYF
>TRBJ2-2|TRBV5-1|-|-|14
TGCGCCAGCAGCCCCAACAGGGCGGTCGGGGAGCTGTTTTTT
CASSPNRAVGELFF
>TRBJ2-1|TRBV29-1|-|once|10
TGCAGCGTGGTAGCTAATGAGCAGTTCTTC
CSVVANEQFF
>TRBJ2-2|TRBV25-1|-|-|12
TGTGCCAGCAGCTGGCAAAGCGGGGAGCTGTTTTTT
CASSWQSGELFF
>TRBJ2-5|TRBV9|TRBD2|-|15
TGTGCCAGCAGCCCCCTAGCTGCGGGGGGGGAGACCCAGTACTTC
CASSPLAAGGETQYF
>TRBJ2-7|TRBV14|TRBD2|-|16
TGTGCCAGCAGCCAAGAGGTTCTAGCGGGAGCCTACGAGCAGTACTTC
CASSQEVLAGAYEQYF
>TRBJ2-3|TRBV7-9|TRBD1|once|14
TGTGCCAGCCGCCCCAGGGGGCTTGGAGATACGCAGTATTTT
CASRPRGLGDTQYF
>TRBJ2-1|TRBV6-2/TRBV6-3|TRBD2|-|15
TGTGCCAGCAGTTACCCTAGCGGGGGGCCTGGTGAGCAGTTCTTC
CASSYPSGGPGEQFF